This is a list of T cell receptor beta chains from one sample in a study of blood T cell repertoires in COVID-19. Produced via immunoSEQ multiplex PCR; TCRdb's table is partial and in-frame only. This table holds 200,000 to 250,000 clones, 75% to 90% found once. The material sequenced was PBMCs or T cells enriched from blood (not recorded which). The receptor source for this set is a woman between 35 and 50 years old with acute COVID-19. CDR3s include the opening cysteine and the closing phenylalanine or tryptophan. Each record gives: CDR3 protein, CDR3 DNA, D gene, J gene, clone size, V gene, CDR3 length. The D gene is left open where the match is weak. Only part of the rows carry a size: once, few, many, or a class if the clone is expanded.

CDR3: CASSTPDLNTEAFF
DNA: TGTGCCAGTAGTACCCCAGACTTAAACACTGAAGCTTTCTTT
D: -
J: TRBJ1-1
size: -
V: TRBV19
length: 14

CDR3: CASSFGQGFQETQYF
DNA: TGTGCTAGCAGCTTTGGACAGGGCTTCCAAGAGACCCAGTACTTC
D: TRBD1
J: TRBJ2-5
size: -
V: TRBV7-7
length: 15

CDR3: CATEVKRPRGGYTF
DNA: TGTGCCACCGAGGTGAAAAGGCCCCGTGGGGGCTACACCTTC
D: -
J: TRBJ1-2
size: -
V: TRBV19
length: 14

CDR3: CASSYSEATEAFF
DNA: TGTGCCAGCAGTTACTCTGAAGCCACTGAAGCTTTCTTT
D: -
J: TRBJ1-1
size: once
V: TRBV12-3/TRBV12-4
length: 13

CDR3: CASSWAGGDQPQHF
DNA: TGTGCCAGCAGTTGGGCCGGGGGGGATCAGCCCCAGCATTTT
D: -
J: TRBJ1-5
size: -
V: TRBV27
length: 14

CDR3: CASSQDEGGTGYTF
DNA: TGCGCCAGCAGCCAAGATGAGGGGGGGACTGGCTACACCTTC
D: -
J: TRBJ1-2
size: -
V: TRBV4-3
length: 14

CDR3: CASGIAGGSGYTF
DNA: TGTGCTAGTGGTATAGCAGGGGGCTCTGGCTACACCTTC
D: TRBD1
J: TRBJ1-2
size: once
V: TRBV12-5
length: 13

CDR3: CASKGLADNTGELFF
DNA: TGCGCCAGCAAAGGGCTAGCGGATAACACCGGGGAGCTGTTTTTT
D: TRBD2
J: TRBJ2-2
size: -
V: TRBV5-1
length: 15

CDR3: CASTSGGVGDTQYF
DNA: TGCGCCAGCACGTCCGGCGGGGTCGGGGATACGCAGTATTTT
D: -
J: TRBJ2-3
size: -
V: TRBV5-1
length: 14

CDR3: CASSPSLAGGRMAREQFF
DNA: TGTGCCAGCAGCCCTTCACTAGCGGGGGGTAGGATGGCGCGTGAGCAGTTCTTC
D: TRBD2
J: TRBJ2-1
size: -
V: TRBV11-2
length: 18

CDR3: CASSQDQATNEKLFF
DNA: TGCGCCAGCAGCCAAGACCAGGCAACTAATGAAAAACTGTTTTTT
D: -
J: TRBJ1-4
size: few
V: TRBV4-3
length: 15

CDR3: CASSPGLLNTEAFF
DNA: TGTGCCAGCAGTCCAGGGCTGTTGAACACTGAAGCTTTCTTT
D: -
J: TRBJ1-1
size: -
V: TRBV6-5
length: 14

CDR3: CASSMGANTEAFF
DNA: TGTGCCAGTAGTATGGGAGCGAACACTGAAGCTTTCTTT
D: -
J: TRBJ1-1
size: -
V: TRBV19
length: 13

CDR3: CASSLRAGEQYF
DNA: TGTGCCAGCAGCTTGAGGGCGGGTGAGCAGTACTTC
D: -
J: TRBJ2-7
size: -
V: TRBV5-6
length: 12

CDR3: CASSPGPGNLHHGYTF
DNA: TGTGCCAGCAGCCCAGGACCAGGGAATCTTCATCATGGCTACACCTTC
D: -
J: TRBJ1-2
size: -
V: TRBV7-3
length: 16

CDR3: CASSSLEGSTEAFF
DNA: TGTGCCAGCAGTTCTCTGGAGGGCAGCACTGAAGCTTTCTTT
D: -
J: TRBJ1-1
size: -
V: TRBV28
length: 14

CDR3: CASSAGPVLAKNIQYF
DNA: TGCGCCAGCAGTGCAGGGCCCGTTCTAGCCAAAAACATTCAGTACTTC
D: -
J: TRBJ2-4
size: -
V: TRBV5-1
length: 16

CDR3: CASNFAGPGYGYTF
DNA: TGTGCCAGCAATTTCGCAGGGCCTGGATATGGCTACACCTTC
D: -
J: TRBJ1-2
size: -
V: TRBV6-5
length: 14

CDR3: CASSLKPDRDRGYTF
DNA: TGTGCCAGCAGCTTAAAACCGGACAGAGATAGAGGCTACACCTTC
D: -
J: TRBJ1-2
size: -
V: TRBV13
length: 15

CDR3: CASSPGTGSNQPQHF
DNA: TGCGCCAGCAGTCCAGGGACAGGGAGCAATCAGCCCCAGCATTTT
D: TRBD1
J: TRBJ1-5
size: -
V: TRBV4-1
length: 15

CDR3: CASSDRKGGADTEAFF
DNA: TGTGCCAGCAGCGATCGGAAGGGCGGGGCCGACACTGAAGCTTTCTTT
D: -
J: TRBJ1-1
size: -
V: TRBV11-3
length: 16

CDR3: CAWSVQESSGVIF
DNA: TGTGCCTGGAGTGTACAGGAGAGTAGCGGGGTAATCTTC
D: TRBD2
J: TRBJ2-1
size: -
V: TRBV30
length: 13

CDR3: CASSDPADGRTF
DNA: TGCGCCAGCAGCGACCCAGCGGACGGCCGGACCTTC
D: -
J: TRBJ1-2
size: -
V: TRBV10-2
length: 12

CDR3: CASSSTYSAETQYF
DNA: TGCGCCAGCAGCTCGACTTATTCGGCAGAGACCCAGTACTTC
D: -
J: TRBJ2-5
size: -
V: TRBV5-1
length: 14

CDR3: CASSLAGGNYGYTF
DNA: TGTGCCAGCAGCTTAGCAGGGGGTAACTATGGCTACACCTTC
D: -
J: TRBJ1-2
size: -
V: TRBV7-2
length: 14

CDR3: CASSGQGGQFSEQFF
DNA: TGTGCCAGCAGTGGCCAGGGGGGACAGTTCAGTGAGCAGTTCTTC
D: -
J: TRBJ2-1
size: -
V: TRBV6-4
length: 15

CDR3: CASSLRPSGGVDTQYF
DNA: TGTGCCAGCAGCTTAAGACCTAGCGGGGGGGTAGATACGCAGTATTTT
D: TRBD2
J: TRBJ2-3
size: -
V: TRBV7-9
length: 16

CDR3: CASGNGKYTEAFF
DNA: TGTGCCAGCGGGAACGGGAAGTACACTGAAGCTTTCTTT
D: -
J: TRBJ1-1
size: -
V: TRBV6-5
length: 13

CDR3: CATTDWRVRNTEAFF
DNA: TGCGCCACCACCGACTGGAGGGTGAGGAACACTGAAGCTTTCTTT
D: -
J: TRBJ1-1
size: -
V: TRBV10-1
length: 15

CDR3: CSASDDNRGNQPQHF
DNA: TGCAGTGCTAGTGATGACAACCGCGGCAATCAGCCCCAGCATTTT
D: -
J: TRBJ1-5
size: -
V: TRBV20-1
length: 15

CDR3: CASSQDAGYSGNTIYF
DNA: TGCGCCAGCAGCCAAGATGCGGGGTATTCTGGAAACACCATATATTTT
D: -
J: TRBJ1-3
size: few
V: TRBV4-1
length: 16

CDR3: CACPASQCHQPQHF
DNA: TGTGCCTGTCCCGCATCGCAGTGCCATCAGCCCCAGCATTTT
D: -
J: TRBJ1-5
size: -
V: TRBV30
length: 14

CDR3: CASSLPPTDTQYF
DNA: TGTGCCAGCAGCTTACCCCCGACAGATACGCAGTATTTT
D: -
J: TRBJ2-3
size: -
V: TRBV7-3
length: 13

CDR3: CASSEYGGGGGYTF
DNA: TGTGCCAGCAGTGAATATGGGGGAGGTGGTGGCTACACCTTC
D: -
J: TRBJ1-2
size: -
V: TRBV25-1
length: 14

CDR3: CASSSRPPGGSYNEQFF
DNA: TGTGCCAGCAGCAGCAGACCCCCAGGGGGCTCATACAATGAGCAGTTCTTC
D: TRBD1
J: TRBJ2-1
size: -
V: TRBV9
length: 17

CDR3: CASRAHRGKQFF
DNA: TGTGCCAGCAGGGCCCACAGGGGAAAGCAGTTCTTC
D: TRBD1
J: TRBJ2-1
size: -
V: TRBV7-6
length: 12

CDR3: CASSQVVSGQGNNEQFF
DNA: TGTGCCAGCAGCCAGGTAGTATCGGGACAGGGGAACAATGAGCAGTTCTTC
D: TRBD1
J: TRBJ2-1
size: -
V: TRBV3-1/TRBV3-2
length: 17

CDR3: CASSIYGASGNTIYF
DNA: TGTGCCAGTAGTATCTACGGAGCCTCTGGAAACACCATATATTTT
D: -
J: TRBJ1-3
size: -
V: TRBV19
length: 15

CDR3: CATYDRVGGNTIYF
DNA: TGTGCCACCTACGACAGGGTAGGAGGAAACACCATATATTTT
D: TRBD1
J: TRBJ1-3
size: -
V: TRBV10-3
length: 14

CDR3: CASSQDVRVEAFF
DNA: TGCGCCAGCAGCCAAGATGTCAGGGTGGAAGCTTTCTTT
D: -
J: TRBJ1-1
size: -
V: TRBV4-1
length: 13

CDR3: CSASNGGPQHF
DNA: TGCAGTGCTAGTAACGGGGGGCCCCAGCATTTT
D: -
J: TRBJ1-5
size: -
V: TRBV20-1
length: 11

CDR3: CASSFIQGRSYNEQFF
DNA: TGTGCCAGCAGCTTTATACAGGGTAGATCCTACAATGAGCAGTTCTTC
D: -
J: TRBJ2-1
size: once
V: TRBV7-9
length: 16

CDR3: CASRTGFPSYEAFF
DNA: TGTGCCAGCAGGACAGGGTTCCCTAGCTATGAAGCTTTCTTT
D: TRBD1
J: TRBJ1-1
size: -
V: TRBV6-5
length: 14

CDR3: CASSLPEGNTEAFF
DNA: TGCGCCAGCAGCTTGCCGGAGGGGAACACTGAAGCTTTCTTT
D: -
J: TRBJ1-1
size: once
V: TRBV5-1
length: 14

CDR3: CASSLGLPQETQYF
DNA: TGCGCCAGCTCGCTGGGACTCCCACAAGAGACCCAGTACTTC
D: -
J: TRBJ2-5
size: -
V: TRBV5-1
length: 14

CDR3: CASRLERGREVKDYEQYF
DNA: TGTGCAAGTCGCTTAGAACGTGGTCGGGAGGTTAAAGACTACGAGCAGTACTTC
D: -
J: TRBJ2-7
size: -
V: TRBV12-2
length: 18

CDR3: CASSGHGTGLYNEQFF
DNA: TGTGCCAGCAGTGGACACGGGACAGGCCTTTACAATGAGCAGTTCTTC
D: TRBD1
J: TRBJ2-1
size: -
V: TRBV9
length: 16

CDR3: CASGLVRAGRAEEQFF
DNA: TGTGCTAGTGGTTTGGTGAGAGCGGGCCGAGCTGAAGAGCAGTTCTTC
D: -
J: TRBJ2-1
size: -
V: TRBV12-5
length: 16

CDR3: CASSWRTGGGLTTDTQYF
DNA: TGCGCCAGCAGCTGGAGAACTGGCGGGGGACTCACGACAGATACGCAGTATTTT
D: TRBD2
J: TRBJ2-3
size: -
V: TRBV5-1
length: 18

CDR3: CASSHRMTGGYGYTF
DNA: TGTGCCAGCAGCCACCGAATGACAGGGGGCTATGGCTACACCTTC
D: TRBD1
J: TRBJ1-2
size: -
V: TRBV5-4
length: 15

CDR3: CATQAGDNSPLHF
DNA: TGTGCCACTCAGGCGGGAGACAATTCACCCCTCCACTTT
D: -
J: TRBJ1-6
size: -
V: TRBV19
length: 13

CDR3: CASRRSTDTQYF
DNA: TGTGCCAGCAGGCGTAGCACAGATACGCAGTATTTT
D: -
J: TRBJ2-3
size: -
V: TRBV2
length: 12

CDR3: CSVSPGRTNEKLFF
DNA: TGCAGCGTTTCCCCAGGGAGGACTAATGAAAAACTGTTTTTT
D: -
J: TRBJ1-4
size: -
V: TRBV29-1
length: 14

CDR3: CASSPLGSGAEQFF
DNA: TGTGCCAGCAGCCCCCTAGGGAGCGGTGCTGAGCAGTTCTTC
D: -
J: TRBJ2-1
size: -
V: TRBV7-3
length: 14

CDR3: CASSLARSYSYNEQFF
DNA: TGTGCCAGCAGCTTAGCTCGGAGCTACTCCTACAATGAGCAGTTCTTC
D: -
J: TRBJ2-1
size: -
V: TRBV7-9
length: 16

CDR3: CASSPGVAGGDTQYF
DNA: TGTGCCAGTAGCCCCGGGGTAGCGGGTGGGGATACGCAGTATTTT
D: TRBD2
J: TRBJ2-3
size: -
V: TRBV19
length: 15

CDR3: CASSYFGGAEDTQYF
DNA: TGTGCCAGCAGTTACTTCGGGGGGGCTGAAGATACGCAGTATTTT
D: TRBD2
J: TRBJ2-3
size: -
V: TRBV6-2/TRBV6-3
length: 15

CDR3: CASSTTGYLPAFF
DNA: TGTGCCAGCAGCACGACAGGGTACCTTCCGGCTTTCTTT
D: TRBD1
J: TRBJ1-1
size: -
V: TRBV5-8
length: 13

CDR3: CASKGQMNTEAFF
DNA: TGTGCCAGCAAAGGACAGATGAACACTGAAGCTTTCTTT
D: -
J: TRBJ1-1
size: -
V: TRBV9
length: 13

CDR3: CASNRGGNNEQFF
DNA: TGTGCCAGTAACCGGGGGGGCAACAATGAGCAGTTCTTC
D: TRBD2
J: TRBJ2-1
size: -
V: TRBV19
length: 13